The source of this T cell receptor beta chain is a study of response to subunit inactivated influenza vaccine. TCRdb used MiXCR to reprocess the RT-PCR reads, holding one entry per CDR3 protein. This sample carries more than 550,000 distinct CDR3 sequences, about 10% of them seen once, and the ten largest clones take 8% to 13%. This clonotype was seen a handful of times. The germline V gene encodes CDR1 LNHNV and CDR2 YYDKDF (reference sequence). V dropped 2 bases and J dropped 4; count of bases not matched to a gene: 8. CDR3 size: 16 residues. The same data also went into a second study, on T cells expressing NK-cell markers. That work contributes: For TCR beta, cDNA was produced by 5'RACE template switching with UMIs. Sorted CD3+CD56+NKG2C+, CD3+CD56+NKG2C- and CD3+CD56-NKG2C+ T cells supplied TCR beta repertoires. HCMV serostatus: seven of eight sequenced donors positive, one negative. In over 5 donors, dominant CD3+CD56+NKG2C+ clonotypes ranked among the top 10 CD8+ clonotypes. Expanded NKG2C+ T cell clones were not confirmed as HCMV-specific.

The source was PBMCs from blood, collected on the day of vaccination. The chain is built from TRBV15 and TRBJ2-5; 9 bases are shared with TRBD1. This receptor was identified in a man between 45 and 60 years old who received an inactivated influenza vaccine. The CDR3 reads CATSRTYTGGVETQYF. The CDR3 region has the DNA TGTGCCACCAGCAGAACCTATACAGGGGGCGTAGAGACCCAGTACTTC.